This T cell receptor beta chain is drawn from a study of blood T cell repertoires in COVID-19. Overall study: Researchers got acute and convalescent COVID-19 samples from the United States, Italy and Spain.

Profiled with immunoSEQ multiplex PCR; TCRdb holds only in-frame clones, not every one. The table has around 200,000 clones, less than 85% seen once. This CDR3 region has 17 residues. Germline loops: CDR1 KGHDR, CDR2 SFDVKD. V shed 5 bases, J shed 8 bases, and the junction held 14 bases outside the gene matches. The study drew participants aged about 18 to 95 years from roughly 25 US areas. Recovered status applied to Cohort 3 donors who had two consecutive negative PCRs. It also applied to those with clearance or with symptom resolution. The chain recombines TRBV24-1 with TRBJ1-2; 12 bases map to TRBD1. The TCR originated in a man in his forties or fifties who had recovered from COVID-19. The source material was PBMCs or T cells enriched from blood (not recorded which). The CDR3, as DNA: TGTGCCACCAGTGGAACCGGGACAGGGGGCTTAGTCGGCGGCTACACCTTC. Its protein is CATSGTGTGGLVGGYTF.